This T cell receptor (beta chain) is drawn from a study of OX40 agonist ivuxolimab in advanced cancers. Profiling relied on immunoSEQ multiplex PCR, and the TCRdb table lists in-frame clones only, not all of them. Found here are tens of thousands of clones, 80% to 90% of them singletons; the top ten hold under 30%. It was autoimmune disease history or systemic immunosuppression that excluded patients. Germline V lookup: CDR1 SGHRS, CDR2 YFSETQ. The CDR3 is made up of 13 amino acids. V was clipped by 7 bases and J by 1 base, with 10 bases between them. The chain uses TRBV5-1 and TRBJ2-3; a possible D gene is TRBD2 (6 bases). This clonotype was sampled from an adult with an advanced solid tumor such as melanoma, head and neck, liver or kidney cancer. The specimen was CD4+ or CD8+ T cells sorted from blood, collected in a trial of the OX40 agonist ivuxolimab. In nucleotides, the CDR3 is TGCGCCAGCGCGGGGTGGGGCACAGATACGCAGTATTTT. Its translation: CASAGWGTDTQYF.